Listed below are T cell receptor beta chains from one sample, sequenced in a study of cytomegalovirus exposure and HLA in healthy donors. Produced via immunoSEQ multiplex PCR; TCRdb's table is partial and in-frame only. The table lists 95,000 to 110,000 clones, approximately 73% of them singletons. The sample comprised PBMCs. All receptors derive from a man under 40 in good health and CMV-seronegative. Both conserved end residues are part of each CDR3. A D gene is named only where the DNA matches it firmly. Part of the rows lack a size; the others show once, few, many or a class for expanded clones.

V: TRBV28; D: .; size: .; J: TRBJ2-2; DNA: TGTGCCAGCAGTTTGGTGGGCGAGGGCGGGGAGCTGTTTTTT; CDR3: CASSLVGEGGELFF
V: TRBV11-2; D: .; size: .; J: TRBJ2-5; DNA: TGTGCCAGCAGCTTAGTCGGAGGAGGGGGCAGGGAAGAGACCCAGTACTTC; CDR3: CASSLVGGGGREETQYF
V: TRBV30; D: .; size: .; J: TRBJ2-7; DNA: TGTGCCTGGAGCGACGCTGGAGGGGCTTACGAGCAGTACTTC; CDR3: CAWSDAGGAYEQYF
V: TRBV27; D: TRBD1; size: .; J: TRBJ1-1; DNA: TGTGCCAGCAGAATTCAGGGGGTGAACACTGAAGCTTTCTTT; CDR3: CASRIQGVNTEAFF
V: TRBV21-1; D: .; size: .; J: TRBJ2-2; DNA: TGTGCCAGCAGCAAAGTTAGCGGGAGGGCCGGGGAGCTGTTTTTT; CDR3: CASSKVSGRAGELFF
V: TRBV5-6; D: TRBD2; size: .; J: TRBJ2-3; DNA: TGTGCCAGCAGCTTATACCTAGCGGGGGACACAGATACGCAGTATTTT; CDR3: CASSLYLAGDTDTQYF
V: TRBV5-1; D: .; size: .; J: TRBJ1-3; DNA: TGCGCCAGCAGCGGTACAGCCTCTGGAAACACCATATATTTT; CDR3: CASSGTASGNTIYF
V: TRBV7-8; D: TRBD1; size: .; J: TRBJ2-1; DNA: TGTGCCAGCAGCGGACGGGACAGGGTAGGGAATGAGCAGTTCTTC; CDR3: CASSGRDRVGNEQFF
V: TRBV2; D: .; size: few; J: TRBJ2-4; DNA: TGTGCCAGCAGTGATGTGGGGCGGAGGGGCTACTTC; CDR3: CASSDVGRRGYF
V: TRBV11-3; D: TRBD2; size: .; J: TRBJ2-7; DNA: TGTGCCAGCAGCTTGACTAGCGGGGAAGGCGAGCAGTACTTC; CDR3: CASSLTSGEGEQYF
V: TRBV18; D: .; size: .; J: TRBJ2-5; DNA: TGTGCCAGCTCACCACGGTATATACAGAATCCACGGGAGACCCAGTACTTC; CDR3: CASSPRYIQNPRETQYF
V: TRBV19; D: .; size: few; J: TRBJ1-5; DNA: TGTGCCAGTAGTATTCTTCCCCGACAATATAGCAATCAGCCCCAGCATTTT; CDR3: CASSILPRQYSNQPQHF
V: TRBV9; D: .; size: .; J: TRBJ1-2; DNA: TGTGCCAGCAGCGTAGATGTGGGGGCGAGCTATGGCTACACCTTC; CDR3: CASSVDVGASYGYTF
V: TRBV5-6; D: .; size: .; J: TRBJ2-7; DNA: TGTGCCAGCAGTTACAGGAGCGAAACCTACGAGCAGTACTTC; CDR3: CASSYRSETYEQYF
V: TRBV15; D: TRBD2; size: .; J: TRBJ2-1; DNA: TGTGCCACCAGCAGAGATTTAGCGGGGGGATCCTACAATGAGCAGTTCTTC; CDR3: CATSRDLAGGSYNEQFF
V: TRBV6-1; D: TRBD2; size: .; J: TRBJ2-7; DNA: TGTGCCAGCATCCGGGGGGGCTCCTACGAGCAGTACTTC; CDR3: CASIRGGSYEQYF
V: TRBV2; D: TRBD2; size: .; J: TRBJ2-5; DNA: TGTGCCAGCAGTGCGAGGGCTAGCGGGGTCAAGACCCAGTACTTC; CDR3: CASSARASGVKTQYF
V: TRBV5-6; D: TRBD1; size: .; J: TRBJ1-4; DNA: TGTGCCAGCAGCTTTACAGGGGCTGCAACTAATGAAAAACTGTTTTTT; CDR3: CASSFTGAATNEKLFF